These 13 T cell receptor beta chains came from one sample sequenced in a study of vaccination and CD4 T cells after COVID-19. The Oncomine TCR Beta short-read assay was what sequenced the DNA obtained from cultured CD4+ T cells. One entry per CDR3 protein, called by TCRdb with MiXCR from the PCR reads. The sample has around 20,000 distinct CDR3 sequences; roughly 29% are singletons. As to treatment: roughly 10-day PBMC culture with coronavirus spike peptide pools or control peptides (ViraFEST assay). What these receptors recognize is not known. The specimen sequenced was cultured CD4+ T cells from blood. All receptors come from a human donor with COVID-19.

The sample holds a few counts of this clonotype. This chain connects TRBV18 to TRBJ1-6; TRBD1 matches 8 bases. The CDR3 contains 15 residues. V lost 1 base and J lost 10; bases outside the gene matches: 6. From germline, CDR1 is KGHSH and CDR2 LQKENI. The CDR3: CASSPQAGGESPLHF. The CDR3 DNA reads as TGTGCCAGCTCACCACAGGCAGGGGGCGAGTCACCCCTCCACTTT.

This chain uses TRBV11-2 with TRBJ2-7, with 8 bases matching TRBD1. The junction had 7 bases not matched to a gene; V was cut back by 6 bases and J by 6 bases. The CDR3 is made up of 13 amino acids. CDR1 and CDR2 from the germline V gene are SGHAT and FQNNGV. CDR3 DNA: TGTGCCAGCAGTCTGGACAGGGTGGGCGAGCAGTACTTC. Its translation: CASSLDRVGEQYF.

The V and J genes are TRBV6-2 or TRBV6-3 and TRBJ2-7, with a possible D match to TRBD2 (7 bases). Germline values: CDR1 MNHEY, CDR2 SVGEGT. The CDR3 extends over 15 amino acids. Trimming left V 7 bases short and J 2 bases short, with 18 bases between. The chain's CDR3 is CASTARGGAAYEQYF. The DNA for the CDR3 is TGTGCCAGCACTGCTAGAGGGGGGGCAGCCTACGAGCAGTACTTC.

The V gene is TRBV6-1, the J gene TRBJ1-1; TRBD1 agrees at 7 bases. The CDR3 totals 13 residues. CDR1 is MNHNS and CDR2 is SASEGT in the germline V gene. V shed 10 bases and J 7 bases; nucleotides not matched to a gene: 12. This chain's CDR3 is CATRGTGVYEAFF. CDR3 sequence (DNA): TGTGCCACCCGGGGAACAGGGGTTTATGAAGCTTTCTTT.

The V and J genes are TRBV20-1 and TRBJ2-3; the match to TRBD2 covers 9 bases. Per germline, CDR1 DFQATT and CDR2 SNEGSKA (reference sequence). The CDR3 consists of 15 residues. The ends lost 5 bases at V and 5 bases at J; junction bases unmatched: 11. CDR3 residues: CSAPQGGAGGDTQYF. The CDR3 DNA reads TGCAGTGCTCCCCAGGGCGGAGCGGGGGGAGATACGCAGTATTTT.

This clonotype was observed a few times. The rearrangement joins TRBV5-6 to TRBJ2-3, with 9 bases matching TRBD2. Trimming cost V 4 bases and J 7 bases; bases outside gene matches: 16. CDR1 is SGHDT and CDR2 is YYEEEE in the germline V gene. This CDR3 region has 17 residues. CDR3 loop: CASSVTAGGYLRYTQYF. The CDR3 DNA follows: TGTGCCAGCAGCGTCACAGCGGGGGGCTACCTCAGGTATACGCAGTATTTT.

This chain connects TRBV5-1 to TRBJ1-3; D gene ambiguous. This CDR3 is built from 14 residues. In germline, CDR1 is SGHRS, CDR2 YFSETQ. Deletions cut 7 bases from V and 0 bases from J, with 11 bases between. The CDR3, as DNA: TGCGCCAGCGGCGACCACAGCTCTGGAAACACCATATATTTT. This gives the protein CASGDHSSGNTIYF.

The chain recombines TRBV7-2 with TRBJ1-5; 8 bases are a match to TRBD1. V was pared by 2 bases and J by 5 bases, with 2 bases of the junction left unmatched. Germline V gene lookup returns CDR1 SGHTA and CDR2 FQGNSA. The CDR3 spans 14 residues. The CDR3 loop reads CASSLQGAYQPQHF. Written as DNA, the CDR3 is TGTGCCAGCAGCTTACAGGGGGCATATCAGCCCCAGCATTTT.

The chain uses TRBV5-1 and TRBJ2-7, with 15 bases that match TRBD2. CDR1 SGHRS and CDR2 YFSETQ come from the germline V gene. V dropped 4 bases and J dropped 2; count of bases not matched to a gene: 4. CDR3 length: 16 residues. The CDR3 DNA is TGCGCCAGCAGCCGGACTAGCGGGGGGGTAACCTACGAGCAGTACTTC. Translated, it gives CASSRTSGGVTYEQYF.

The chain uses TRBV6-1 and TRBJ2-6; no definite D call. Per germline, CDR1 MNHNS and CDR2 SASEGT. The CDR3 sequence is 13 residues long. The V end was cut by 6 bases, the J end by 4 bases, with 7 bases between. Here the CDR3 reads CASREPGANVLTF. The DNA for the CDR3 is TGTGCCAGCAGGGAACCCGGGGCCAACGTCCTGACTTTC.

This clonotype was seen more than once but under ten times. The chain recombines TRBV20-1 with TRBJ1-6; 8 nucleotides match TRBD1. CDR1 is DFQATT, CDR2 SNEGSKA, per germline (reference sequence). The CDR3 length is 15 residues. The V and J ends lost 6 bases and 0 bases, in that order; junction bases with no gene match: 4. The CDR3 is CSAKDRASYNSPLHF. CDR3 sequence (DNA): TGCAGTGCAAAGGACAGGGCCTCCTATAATTCACCCCTCCACTTT.

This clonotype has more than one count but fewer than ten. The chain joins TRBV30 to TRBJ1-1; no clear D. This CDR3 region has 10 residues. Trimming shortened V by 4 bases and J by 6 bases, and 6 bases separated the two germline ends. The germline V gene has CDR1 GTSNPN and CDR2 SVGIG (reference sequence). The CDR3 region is CAWIQSEAFF. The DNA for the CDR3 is TGTGCCTGGATTCAGTCTGAAGCTTTCTTT. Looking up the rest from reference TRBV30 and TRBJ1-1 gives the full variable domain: SQTIHQWPATLVQPVGSPLSLECTVEGTSNPNLYWYRQAAGRGLQLLFYSVGIGQISSEVPQNLSASRPQDRQFILSSKKLLLSDSGFYLCAWIQSEAFFGQGTRLTVV.

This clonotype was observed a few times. CDR3 residues: CASSQPGLASANYGYTF. CDR3 bases: TGTGCCAGCAGCCAACCGGGATTAGCTTCTGCTAACTATGGCTACACCTTC. The genes are TRBV6-1 and TRBJ1-2; D gene ambiguous. The CDR3 consists of 17 residues. Trimming pared 6 bases from V and 0 bases from J, leaving 20 bases between. Per germline, CDR1 MNHNS and CDR2 SASEGT.